This paragraph covers one T cell receptor (beta chain) sequence. It has no known antigen specificity. The input lacks base qualities; no much larger clone sits a single base away. This entry is derived from a study of T cell responses to AZD1222 COVID-19 vaccine (dated by TCRdb to the early 2020s). Study-wide context: Because spike-specific TCR depth and breadth did not differ between the two schedules, AZD1222 recipients who got a second dose at roughly 4 weeks were pooled with those who got a second dose at roughly 12 weeks. Trial participants were enrolled into age subgroups of 18-55, 56-69 and 70-plus years, which contained about 150, 28 and 57 TCR-sequenced participants, respectively. TCR sequencing covered more than 230 trial participants: about 210 given two doses of AZD1222 and about 26 given two doses of MenACWY control vaccine. What the authors observed across the whole study: Spike-specific TCR breadth and depth rose significantly after two AZD1222 doses compared with day 0 and with MenACWY recipients. Conclusions about previously exposed vaccinees are limited, since just 6 or 7 AZD1222 recipients were seropositive for SARS-CoV-2 at baseline. Participants were mostly white British and included more females than males, and it was suggested by the authors that clonal diversity may have been underestimated. In the small 56-69-year group, the increase in depth fell short of significance, most likely because of low power. The whole spike protein was spanned by vaccine-associated CD4 TCRs, and dominant responses were seen in regions 160-218 and 743-854. Reportedly, close to half of the unique spike-specific TCRs recognized epitopes lying outside the regions that are mutated in the B.1.351 and B.1.1.7 variants. No day 14 peak-response samples were available, so repertoires were characterized only after the peak T cell response.

The time point label here, explained by the study, means: baseline before first vaccination. Vaccinee samples were obtained from the UK trials COV001 and COV002, which included a single-blind randomized controlled phase 2/3 trial of AZD1222 (ChAdOx1 nCoV-19) in healthy adults. Trial participant PBMC samples were collected at day 0 and day 28 after the second dose for TCRbeta chain sequencing. The CDR3 regions of human TCRbeta chains were analyzed by immunosequencing. The authors' pipeline ran thus. Repertoire TCRs were matched against a reference library of SARS-CoV-2-specific TCRs generated with the MIRA antigen-specificity platform. Breadth was defined as the fraction of unique TCRs that were SARS-CoV-2-associated. Depth was defined as the fraction of total T cells that were SARS-CoV-2-associated. Each spike-specific TCR was assigned to its reactive spike region and to a CD4 or CD8 class using the MIRA data. Log10-transformed breadth and depth values were compared by one-way ANOVA with Sidak's multiple comparisons tests. Imported from immuneACCESS, the table was reduced by TCRdb to in-frame sequences with V and J called. These copies leave out some clones; in studies compared against another copy, an unresolved V gene accounts for under half, and the cause of the remainder is not known. V and J calls and clone size are those listed in that table; D and trimming were worked out from the DNA. The sample contains 140,000 to 150,000 clones, roughly nine tenths of them found a single time. The top ten clones comprise 1.4% of the sample.

This receptor was taken from an adult in good health. Sequencing was performed on peripheral blood, taken on day 0 of AZD1222 vaccination.

CDR3 sequence: CSAPVGVGETQYF. The bases are TGCAGCGCCCCGGTGGGGGTAGGAGAGACCCAGTACTTC. The chain uses TRBV29-1 and TRBJ2-5; the D gene is tentatively TRBD1 or TRBD2, each matching 5 bases. The V and J ends are trimmed by 7 bases and 4 bases, leaving 16 bases between them. CDR1 SQVTM and CDR2 ANQGSEA were looked up in the germline V gene. Counted from cysteine to phenylalanine, this CDR3 has 13 amino acids. The only DNA kept is the CDR3, 39 bases in frame from the first base.